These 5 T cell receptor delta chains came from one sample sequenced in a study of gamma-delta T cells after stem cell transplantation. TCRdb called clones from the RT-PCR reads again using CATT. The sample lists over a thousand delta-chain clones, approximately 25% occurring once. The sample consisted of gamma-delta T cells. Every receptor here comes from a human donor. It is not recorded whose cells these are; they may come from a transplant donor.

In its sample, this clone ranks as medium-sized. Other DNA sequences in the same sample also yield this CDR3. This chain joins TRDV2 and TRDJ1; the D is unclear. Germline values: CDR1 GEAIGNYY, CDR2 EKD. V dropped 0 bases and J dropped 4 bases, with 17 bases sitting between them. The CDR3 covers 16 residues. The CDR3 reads CACDTVSHTPNDKLIF. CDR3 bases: TGTGCCTGTGACACCGTATCACACACACCAAACGATAAACTCATCTTT.

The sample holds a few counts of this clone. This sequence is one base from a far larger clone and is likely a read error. The CDR3 protein is CACDTIRGDWGTRQMFF. The CDR3 nucleotides are TGTGCCTGTGACACCATCCGGGGAGACTGGGGCACCCGACAGATGTTTTTC. The rearrangement joins TRDV2 to TRDJ3, with 7 bases that match TRDD3. Germline lookup yields CDR1 GEAIGNYY and CDR2 EKD. The CDR3 is 17 amino acids.

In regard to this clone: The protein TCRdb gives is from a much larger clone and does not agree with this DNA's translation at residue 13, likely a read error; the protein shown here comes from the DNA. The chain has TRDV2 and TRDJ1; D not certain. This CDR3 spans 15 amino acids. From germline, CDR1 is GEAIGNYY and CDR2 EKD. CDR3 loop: CACDTVTMYTDKPIF. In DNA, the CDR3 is TGTGCCTGTGACACCGTGACGATGTACACCGATAAACCCATCTTT.

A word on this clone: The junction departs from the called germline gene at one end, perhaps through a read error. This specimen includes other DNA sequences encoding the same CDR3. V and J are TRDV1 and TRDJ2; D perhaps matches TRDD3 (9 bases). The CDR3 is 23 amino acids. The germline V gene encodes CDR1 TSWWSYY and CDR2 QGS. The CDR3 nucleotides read TGTGCCCTTGGGGAGCTTCTCACCCCCCTTCCTAGGGGATACGCTGGACCGACAGCACAACTCTTCTTT. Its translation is CALGELLTPLPRGYAGPTAQLFF.

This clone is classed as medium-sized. CDR3 in amino acids: CACDTVDRLGDNPVQNKLIF. CDR3 in DNA: TGTGCCTGTGACACCGTAGATAGACTGGGGGATAATCCGGTCCAGAATAAACTCATCTTT. This chain links TRDV2 with TRDJ1; TRDD3 matches at 11 bases. Unmatched junction bases numbered 20, after V lost 0 bases and J lost 6 bases. This CDR3 spans 20 amino acids. Looked up from germline, CDR1 is GEAIGNYY and CDR2 is EKD.